The 32 T cell receptor beta chains given below trace back to one sample, sequenced in a study of T cell clones after liver transplantation. TCRdb's copy holds only in-frame clones and misses some; the assay was immunoSEQ multiplex PCR. This repertoire shows about 120,000 clones, 90% found once; its top ten account for roughly 0.83%. Sequenced here: CD4+ T cells from blood, sampled 12 months after liver transplant. The receptors were gathered from a human patient who received a liver transplant. These T cells may partly come from the graft donor.

The chain's CDR3 is CASSEGSFSYNEQFF. The CDR3 nucleotides read TGTGCCAGCAGTGAAGGGAGCTTCTCCTACAATGAGCAGTTCTTC. The V gene is TRBV25-1, the J gene TRBJ2-1, with a weak D call TRBD2 (5 bases). Looked up from germline, CDR1 is MGHDK and CDR2 is SYGVNS. The CDR3 has 15 amino acids. Trimming removed 2 bases from V and 0 bases from J, with 8 bases in between. Supplemented by reference TRBV25-1 and TRBJ2-1, the full variable domain reads EADIYQTPRYLVIGTGKKITLECSQTMGHDKMYWYQQDPGMELHLIHYSYGVNSTEKGDLSSESTVSRIRTEHFPLTLESARPSHTSQYLCASSEGSFSYNEQFFGPGTRLTVL.

The rearrangement links TRBV7-9 to TRBJ2-1, with TRBD1 matching 9 bases. V trimming: 4 bases; J trimming: 5 bases; junction bases outside the gene matches: 3. The CDR3 totals 14 residues. CDR1 is SEHNR, CDR2 FQNEAQ, per germline (reference sequence). As DNA, the CDR3 is TGTGCCAGCAGCTCGGGACAGGGCCACAATGAGCAGTTCTTC. Protein sequence: CASSSGQGHNEQFF.

The rearrangement links TRBV14 to TRBJ1-5, with no clear D. Germline CDR1 SGHDN, CDR2 FVKESK. This CDR3 is 13 amino acids long. V was cut by 0 bases and J by 9 bases, with 9 bases left in between. In DNA form, the CDR3 reads TGTGCCAGCAGCCAAGAAGTTTCGGGGCCCCAGCATTTT. Translating it yields CASSQEVSGPQHF. Variable domain in full (rest from reference TRBV14 and TRBJ1-5): EAGVTQFPSHSVIEKGQTVTLRCDPISGHDNLYWYRRVMGKEIKFLLHFVKESKQDESGMPNNRFLAERTGGTYSTLKVQPAELEDSGVYFCASSQEVSGPQHFGDGTRLSIL.

The chain combines TRBV9 with TRBJ1-2; no reliable D call. V was shortened by 0 bases and J by 6 bases, with 12 bases between the two germline ends. Germline CDR1 is SGDLS and CDR2 is YYNGEE. The CDR3 length is 14 residues. CDR3 DNA: TGTGCCAGCAGCGTAGGCAGCGTTGTGGATGGCTACACCTTC. It yields the protein CASSVGSVVDGYTF.

The rearrangement joins TRBV9 to TRBJ1-5; no clear D gene. The CDR3 is 15 residues long. V was shortened by 1 base and J by 3 bases, with 11 bases between the two germline ends. Looked up from germline, CDR1 is SGDLS and CDR2 is YYNGEE. CDR3 loop: CASSVSGMDNQPQHF. Written as DNA, the CDR3 is TGTGCCAGCAGCGTATCCGGTATGGACAATCAGCCCCAGCATTTT.

The chain links TRBV5-1 to TRBJ2-7; 7 nucleotides align to TRBD1. Germline V gene data show CDR1 as SGHRS and CDR2 as YFSETQ. J was trimmed by 0 bases and V by 4 bases; bases with no gene match: 10. The CDR3 extends over 16 amino acids. The CDR3 nucleotides read TGCGCCAGCAGCCTTGCAGGGGCAGGGGGCTCCTACGAGCAGTACTTC. Encoded protein: CASSLAGAGGSYEQYF.

The V call is TRBV5-4, the J call TRBJ1-4, with TRBD1 matching 8 bases. This CDR3 region has 14 residues. The V gene end was trimmed by 2 bases and the J gene end by 7 bases; junction bases not matched to a gene: 4. Germline lookup yields CDR1 SGHNT and CDR2 YYREEE (reference sequence). Here the CDR3 DNA reads TGTGCCAGCAGCTTAGGGACAGGAATTGAAAAACTGTTTTTT. Amino acid sequence: CASSLGTGIEKLFF.

This chain uses TRBV9 with TRBJ1-1; D is unclear. With 1 base removed from V and 2 bases from J, the gap between germline ends came to 6 bases. Per germline, CDR1 SGDLS and CDR2 YYNGEE. The CDR3 covers 13 residues. In nucleotides, the CDR3 is TGTGCCAGCAGCGTAAAGCCAAACACTGAAGCTTTCTTT. It yields the protein CASSVKPNTEAFF.

In this sample, this clone turned up once. V and J are TRBV2 and TRBJ1-1, with TRBD1 as a possible D gene (6 bases). Trimming took off 4 bases at V and 5 bases at J, with 11 bases between the two ends. This CDR3 comprises 13 residues. From germline, CDR1 is SNHLY and CDR2 FYNNEI. The CDR3 region has the DNA TGTGCCAGCAGTGGTCAGGGGACGACTGAAGCTTTCTTT. This gives the protein CASSGQGTTEAFF.

The chain uses TRBV7-9 and TRBJ1-1, with TRBD1 matching 8 bases. The junction had 2 bases not matched to a gene; V was cut back by 1 base and J by 4 bases. The length of the CDR3 is 14 residues. Germline V gene data show CDR1 as SEHNR and CDR2 as FQNEAQ (reference sequence). The CDR3 DNA follows: TGTGCCAGCAGCTTAGGGACAGGGTCCACTGAAGCTTTCTTT. Its protein is CASSLGTGSTEAFF.

This chain joins TRBV5-1 and TRBJ1-4; D is uncertain. This CDR3 has 16 residues. Trimming stripped 2 bases from V and 0 bases from J, with 11 bases between. CDR1 and CDR2 from the germline V gene are SGHRS and YFSETQ. The CDR3 coding sequence is TGCGCCAGCAGCTTAGAAGGTTCGGCAACTAATGAAAAACTGTTTTTT. Encoded protein: CASSLEGSATNEKLFF.

The chain links TRBV7-2 to TRBJ1-5; possible D gene TRBD1, 5 bases. The length of the CDR3 is 16 residues. V lost 4 bases and J 2 bases, leaving 15 bases between the germline ends. The germline V gene has CDR1 SGHTA and CDR2 FQGNSA. For the CDR3, the DNA is TGTGCCAGCAGCTCCAGCAGGGCACAGGGCAATCAGCCCCAGCATTTT. Translation: CASSSSRAQGNQPQHF.

CDR3 loop: CASSIDGGPNQPQHF. The CDR3 nucleotides read TGTGCCAGTAGTATAGACGGGGGGCCCAATCAGCCCCAGCATTTT. The chain links TRBV19 to TRBJ1-5, with a possible D match to TRBD1 (6 bases). V was cut by 0 bases and J by 3 bases, with 9 bases left in between. Germline V gene data show CDR1 as LNHDA and CDR2 as SQIVND (reference sequence). The CDR3 has 15 residues.

The chain combines TRBV29-1 with TRBJ1-4; TRBD1 matches at 7 bases. After removal of 7 bases from V and 5 bases from J, the junction contained 7 bases not matched to a gene. This CDR3 has 13 residues. Germline assignment: CDR1 SQVTM and CDR2 ANQGSEA. CDR3 amino acids: CSAKGAGNEKLFF. The DNA of the CDR3 is TGCAGCGCCAAGGGGGCAGGGAATGAAAAACTGTTTTTT.

Details on this clone: This same CDR3 is encoded by further DNA sequences in the sample. The chain carries TRBV7-6 and TRBJ2-1; possibly TRBD2 for D (6 bases). Germline CDR1 is SGHVS and CDR2 is FNYEAQ. V was trimmed by 2 bases and J by 4 bases, leaving 12 bases between them. The CDR3 has 15 residues. For the CDR3, the DNA is TGTGCCAGCAGCTTAACGGGAGACCGATACAATGAGCAGTTCTTC. The encoded protein is CASSLTGDRYNEQFF.

The rearrangement links TRBV2 to TRBJ1-6; D call uncertain. Trimming removed 1 base from V and 11 bases from J, with 3 bases in between. The CDR3 extends over 11 amino acids. CDR1 and CDR2 from the germline V gene are SNHLY and FYNNEI. Written as DNA, the CDR3 is TGTGCCAGCAGTGAAGGGGCACCCCTCCACTTT. Its translation is CASSEGAPLHF.

The chain joins TRBV6-1 to TRBJ2-4, with D perhaps TRBD1 (6 bases). Trimming pared 7 bases from V and 3 bases from J, leaving 10 bases between. This CDR3 is 13 amino acids long. Looked up from germline, CDR1 is MNHNS and CDR2 is SASEGT. CDR3 sequence (DNA): TGTGCCAGCAAGAAGGGGGACAAAAACATTCAGTACTTC. Its translation: CASKKGDKNIQYF.

This chain joins TRBV9 and TRBJ2-1, with TRBD2 matching over 11 bases. This CDR3 has 15 residues. The V and J ends lost 0 bases and 8 bases, in that order; junction bases with no gene match: 4. Germline-derived CDR1 and CDR2 are SGDLS and YYNGEE. CDR3 residues: CASSVVGTSGHEQFF. In nucleotides, the CDR3 is TGTGCCAGCAGCGTAGTTGGGACTAGCGGCCATGAGCAGTTCTTC.

This chain connects TRBV5-1 to TRBJ2-5; the match to TRBD2 covers 13 bases. CDR1 SGHRS and CDR2 YFSETQ come from the germline V gene. Trimming removed 3 bases from V and 5 bases from J; junction bases left unmatched: 10. This CDR3 has 17 amino acids. CDR3 region: CASSSRPGLAGAETQYF. The CDR3 DNA follows: TGCGCCAGCAGCTCCAGGCCCGGACTAGCGGGAGCGGAGACCCAGTACTTC.

This rearrangement joins TRBV19 to TRBJ2-1, with D possibly matching TRBD2 (5 bases). Germline V gene data show CDR1 as LNHDA and CDR2 as SQIVND (reference sequence). Trimming shortened V by 3 bases and J by 7 bases, and 10 bases separated the two germline ends. The CDR3 totals 13 residues. The CDR3 DNA reads TGTGCCAGTAGTATCGACGGGATAAATGAGCAGTTCTTC. It is translated as CASSIDGINEQFF. The whole variable domain, filled in from reference TRBV19 and TRBJ2-1, reads DGGITQSPKYLFRKEGQNVTLSCEQNLNHDAMYWYRQDPGQGLRLIYYSQIVNDFQKGDIAEGYSVSREKKESFPLTVTSAQKNPTAFYLCASSIDGINEQFFGPGTRLTVL.

The rearrangement links TRBV10-3 to TRBJ1-2, with D tentatively TRBD1 (6 bases). Germline V gene data show CDR1 as ENHRY and CDR2 as SYGVKD. This CDR3 comprises 14 residues. Trimming took 2 bases from V and 8 from J, leaving 15 bases between them. CDR3 residues: CAISESTGRYGYTF. CDR3 DNA: TGTGCCATCAGTGAGAGTACAGGGCGATACGGCTACACCTTC.

The CDR3 DNA follows: TGTGCCAGCAGTCTTCCGGGGAGAGTTAATGAAAAACTGTTTTTT. It encodes CASSLPGRVNEKLFF. J is TRBJ1-4 and V is TRBV28; no firm D call. Germline CDR1 is MDHEN and CDR2 is SYDVKM. This CDR3 region has 15 residues. Trimming shortened V by 5 bases and J by 4 bases, and 14 bases separated the two germline ends.

J is TRBJ2-7 and V is TRBV15; the match to TRBD2 covers 10 bases. The CDR3 length is 14 residues. V lost 3 bases to trimming and J lost 6 bases; unmatched junction nucleotides: 5. Germline-derived CDR1 and CDR2 are LNHNV and YYDKDF (reference sequence). The CDR3 DNA reads as TGTGCCACCAGCAGGGGGACTAGCGTGAGCGAGCAGTACTTC. It codes for CATSRGTSVSEQYF.

The V and J genes are TRBV5-1 and TRBJ2-2; possibly TRBD2 for D (6 bases). Trimming took off 3 bases at V and 3 bases at J, with 12 bases between the two ends. In germline, CDR1 is SGHRS, CDR2 YFSETQ. The length of the CDR3 is 15 residues. DNA of the CDR3: TGCGCCAGCAGCTCGAAAGGAGGGGACACCGGGGAGCTGTTTTTT. The encoded protein is CASSSKGGDTGELFF.

The chain is built from TRBV2 and TRBJ2-7; weak D call: TRBD2 (7 bases). The V and J ends lost 6 bases and 4 bases respectively, with 13 bases between them. Germline V gives CDR1 SNHLY, CDR2 FYNNEI. The CDR3 totals 13 residues. The CDR3: CASRKGGPYEQYF. The CDR3 nucleotides read TGTGCCAGCAGGAAGGGGGGGCCATACGAGCAGTACTTC. Looking up the rest from reference TRBV2 and TRBJ2-7 gives the full variable domain: EPEVTQTPSHQVTQMGQEVILRCVPISNHLYFYWYRQILGQKVEFLVSFYNNEISEKSEIFDDQFSVERPDGSNFTLKIRSTKLEDSAMYFCASRKGGPYEQYFGPGTRLTVT.

The J gene is TRBJ1-1, the V gene TRBV5-8; D is unclear. V lost 1 base to trimming and J lost 0 bases, with 4 bases between them. There are 13 residues in the CDR3. Germline V gives CDR1 SGHTS, CDR2 YDEGEE. CDR3 sequence (DNA): TGTGCCAGCAGCTTGTATGTGAACACTGAAGCTTTCTTT. Its protein is CASSLYVNTEAFF.

CDR3 in amino acids: CASSPGLFNQPQHF. In DNA, the CDR3 is TGCGCCAGCAGCCCGGGACTATTTAATCAGCCCCAGCATTTT. The J gene is TRBJ1-5, the V gene TRBV5-1; D possibly corresponds to TRBD1 (5 bases). CDR1 is SGHRS, CDR2 YFSETQ, per germline. The V gene lost 4 bases and the J gene lost 4 bases, with 12 bases spanning the gap. The CDR3 consists of 14 residues.

This sequence joins TRBV11-3 and TRBJ2-5, with D unclear. Germline V gene lookup returns CDR1 SGHNT and CDR2 YENEEA. The V end lost 4 bases, the J end lost 4 bases, and 4 bases lay between the germline ends. The CDR3 runs 11 residues. CDR3 sequence reads: CASSSAETQYF. The CDR3 DNA sequence: TGTGCCAGCAGCTCCGCAGAGACCCAGTACTTC.

The V and J genes are TRBV10-1 and TRBJ2-7, with D perhaps TRBD1 (6 bases). Per germline, CDR1 WNHNN and CDR2 SYGVQD (reference sequence). The CDR3 sequence is 13 residues long. The germline V and J ends were trimmed by 6 bases and 1 base, with 10 bases remaining between them. This CDR3 is CASSRGVSYEQYF. The CDR3, as DNA: TGCGCCAGCAGCAGGGGTGTTTCCTACGAGCAGTACTTC.

This clone occurred once. Written as DNA, the CDR3 is TGTGCCAGTAGCCGGACTAGCTATGAGCAGTTCTTC. Translated: CASSRTSYEQFF. The V gene is TRBV19, the J gene TRBJ2-1, with 8 bases matching TRBD2. J was trimmed by 8 bases and V by 6 bases; bases with no gene match: 3. This CDR3 region has 12 residues. CDR1 is LNHDA and CDR2 is SQIVND in the germline V gene (reference sequence).

This sequence joins TRBV18 and TRBJ1-4, with 7 bases that match TRBD1. CDR1 KGHSH and CDR2 LQKENI come from the germline V gene. The CDR3 has 15 amino acids. V shed 6 bases and J 5 bases; nucleotides not matched to a gene: 9. CDR3 residues: CASSPRTGTNEKLFF. CDR3 nucleotide sequence: TGTGCCAGCTCCCCGAGGACAGGTACCAATGAAAAACTGTTTTTT.

This clone was observed a few times. This CDR3 is also generated by other DNA sequences in the sample. The V call is TRBV28, the J call TRBJ1-5; D gene ambiguous. Looked up from germline, CDR1 is MDHEN and CDR2 is SYDVKM. The CDR3 length is 14 residues. Trimming pared 2 bases from V and 3 bases from J, leaving 8 bases between. The CDR3 loop is CASSLRRLNQPQHF. CDR3 DNA sequence: TGTGCCAGCAGTTTAAGGCGTCTCAATCAGCCCCAGCATTTT.